This T cell receptor (beta chain) was captured in a study of cytomegalovirus exposure and HLA in healthy donors. Overall study results and limits: Across donors, most TCRs were seen rarely, yet some public ones were widespread. Confirmation was obtained in vitro that a few CMV-associated chains are specific for CMV antigens.

The germline V gene encodes CDR1 MNHEY and CDR2 SVGAGI. The CDR3 runs 13 residues. The junction had 8 bases not matched to a gene; V was cut back by 10 bases and J by 5 bases. Healthy bone marrow donors supplied every sample. In the case of this clone: Antigen unknown.

Primers: 60 Vbeta forward and 13 Jbeta reverse. Produced via immunoSEQ multiplex PCR; TCRdb's table is partial and in-frame only. The data contain 60,000 to 90,000 clones, 60% to 70% of them seen just once; the ten biggest clones take up 7.5% to 9%. Material for sequencing was PBMCs. The receptor's source is a man aged 35 to 55 in good health and CMV-seropositive. The gene calls are TRBV6-5 and TRBJ2-5, with 9 bases that match TRBD1. The CDR3 region has the DNA TGTGCCACATGGACAGGGGTGCACGAGACCCAGTACTTC. Protein: CATWTGVHETQYF.